The 32 T cell receptor beta chains reported below all come from one sample, sequenced in a study of glioma-infiltrating T cells. The iRepertoire nested amplicon-rescue multiplex PCR amplified TCR alpha and beta CDR3s from RNA. TCRdb ran MiXCR on the multiplex PCR reads and lists one entry per CDR3 protein. The sample lists more than 85,000 distinct CDR3 sequences; 25% to 30% were seen once. Source material: glioma tissue, nonneoplastic brain tissue, or PBMCs (not recorded which). These receptors were taken from a human donor with low-grade glioma or glioblastoma, undergoing nonglioma brain surgery, or in good health (not recorded which).

J is TRBJ2-2 and V is TRBV13; possibly TRBD2 for D (6 bases). This CDR3 is 14 amino acids long. With 8 bases removed from V and 3 bases from J, the gap between germline ends came to 13 bases. CDR1 is PRHDT and CDR2 is FYEKMQ in the germline V gene (reference sequence). Here the CDR3 reads CASALTRYTGELFF. The CDR3 region has the DNA TGTGCCAGCGCTTTGACTAGATACACCGGGGAGCTGTTTTTT.

This clonotype was detected a few times. This chain links TRBV12-5 with TRBJ1-1; 7 bases are a match to TRBD1. The CDR3 contains 15 residues. V was pared by 4 bases and J by 5 bases, with 10 bases of the junction left unmatched. From germline, CDR1 is LGHNT and CDR2 FRNRAP. The CDR3 here is CASGSPQGGETEAFF. CDR3 in DNA: TGTGCTAGTGGTTCCCCCCAGGGGGGAGAAACTGAAGCTTTCTTT.

This clonotype appeared a few times. V usage is TRBV12-3 or TRBV12-4 and J usage is TRBJ2-3, with D unresolved. The V and J ends lost 2 bases and 4 bases respectively, with 7 bases between them. This CDR3 is 13 amino acids long. In nucleotides, the CDR3 is TGTGCCAGCAGTTTAACCATACCAGATACGCAGTATTTT. Amino acid sequence: CASSLTIPDTQYF.

Remarks on this clonotype: Relative to the germline gene, one junction end is altered; a read error may explain this. This chain links TRBV27 with TRBJ2-2, with D unresolved. This CDR3 comprises 16 residues. Germline CDR1 reads MNHEY; CDR2 reads SMNVEV (reference sequence). The CDR3, as DNA: TGTGCCAGGAGTTTATTCGGCCACGCGAACACCGTGGAGCTGTTTTTT. Amino acids: CARSLFGHANTVELFF.

This clonotype was counted at least ten times. J is TRBJ2-5 and V is TRBV12-3 or TRBV12-4; D may be TRBD1 (6 bases). The CDR3 is 16 amino acids. Deletions cut 4 bases from V and 3 bases from J, with 18 bases between. The CDR3 bases are TGTGCCAGCAGTTACCGGGACAACGTGGAAAAAGAGACCCAGTACTTC. Translated, it gives CASSYRDNVEKETQYF.

This clonotype came up a few times. The germline gene is not matched at one end of the junction; a read error may be the cause. This chain uses TRBV6-2 or TRBV6-3 with TRBJ1-1, with 7 bases that match TRBD1. This CDR3 has 11 amino acids. The germline gives CDR1 MNHEY, CDR2 SVGEGT. CDR3 DNA: TGTTCCAGTGCAGGGGGCACTGAAGCTTTCTTT. Encoded protein: CSSAGGTEAFF.

This clonotype was seen only a few times. This chain links TRBV4-2 with TRBJ2-7, with TRBD1 matching over 8 bases. This CDR3 is 16 amino acids long. CDR1 is LGHNA and CDR2 is YNFKEQ in the germline V gene. V was clipped by 4 bases and J by 2 bases; unmatched bases: 10. Written as DNA, the CDR3 is TGTGCCAGCAGCCCCAGAGACAGGGGCCGGGCCTACGAGCAGTACTTC. Translation gives CASSPRDRGRAYEQYF.

The V gene is TRBV6-1, the J gene TRBJ1-1; D may be TRBD1 (6 bases). The germline V gene encodes CDR1 MNHNS and CDR2 SASEGT. The CDR3 spans 14 residues. V lost 9 bases to trimming and J lost 1 base, with 15 bases between them. CDR3 sequence reads: CARVAGGPNTEAFF. As DNA, the CDR3 is TGTGCCAGAGTGGCGGGGGGCCCGAACACTGAAGCTTTCTTT.

V usage is TRBV7-6 and J usage is TRBJ2-1; D is undetermined. The V end lost 1 base, the J end lost 8 bases, and 9 bases lay between the germline ends. There are 13 residues in the CDR3. From germline, CDR1 is SGHVS and CDR2 FNYEAQ. This chain's CDR3 is CASSLGPVDEQFF. In DNA, the CDR3 is TGTGCCAGCAGCTTAGGCCCCGTCGATGAGCAGTTCTTC.

This clonotype was recorded a few times. The chain employs TRBV29-1 and TRBJ2-1; D is uncertain. Trimming cost V 0 bases and J 11 bases, with 8 bases left between them. Looked up from germline, CDR1 is SQVTM and CDR2 is ANQGSEA. The CDR3 is made up of 11 amino acids. The CDR3 protein is CSVEEEGKQFF. Here the CDR3 DNA reads TGCAGCGTTGAAGAAGAAGGGAAGCAGTTCTTC.

This clonotype was observed many times. The chain joins TRBV7-6 to TRBJ2-7; TRBD2 might be the D (6 bases). Germline CDR1 reads SGHVS; CDR2 reads FNYEAQ. The V and J ends lost 0 bases and 1 base respectively, with 10 bases between them. The CDR3 covers 15 residues. The CDR3 sequence is CASSLAPGLSYEQYF. DNA of the CDR3: TGTGCCAGCAGCTTAGCTCCGGGACTTTCCTACGAGCAGTACTTC.

Remarks on this clonotype: Given a much more abundant clone one base away, this may be a read error. In DNA form, the CDR3 reads TGTGCCAGCAGCTTACGACTCACGAACACTGAAGCTTTCTTT. Its translation is CASSLRLTNTEAFF. This sequence joins TRBV7-2 and TRBJ1-1; D is uncertain. CDR1 is SGHTA and CDR2 is FQGNSA in the germline V gene. V was cut by 2 bases and J by 1 base, with 8 bases left in between. The CDR3 totals 14 residues.

Many counts were recorded for this clonotype. The chain recombines TRBV20-1 with TRBJ2-1; D gene unclear. CDR3 size: 10 residues. Germline V gives CDR1 DFQATT, CDR2 SNEGSKA (reference sequence). V lost 6 bases to trimming and J lost 8 bases, with 8 bases between them. The CDR3, as DNA: TGCAGTGCCCTTCTAGATGAGCAGTTCTTC. This translates into CSALLDEQFF.

This clonotype appeared many times. Mismatch with germline at one junction end may stem from a read error. The chain recombines TRBV5-1 with TRBJ2-7; D is unresolved. Germline values: CDR1 SGHRS, CDR2 YFSETQ. CDR3 length equals 11 residues. CDR3 amino acids: CASSFSYEQYF. For the CDR3, the DNA is TGTGCCAGCAGCTTCTCCTACGAGCAGTACTTC.

This clonotype was picked up many times. This sequence joins TRBV2 and TRBJ2-7, with TRBD1 identical over 8 bases. The CDR3 extends over 12 amino acids. J was trimmed by 4 bases and V by 10 bases; bases with no gene match: 6. Germline CDR1 reads SNHLY; CDR2 reads FYNNEI. The CDR3 nucleotides read TGTGCCACAATGGGACAGGCGTACGAGCAGTACTTC. Amino acids: CATMGQAYEQYF.

Concerning this clonotype: This may stem from a read error, because a much larger clone lies one nucleotide away. V and J are TRBV7-2 and TRBJ2-7, with 7 bases matching TRBD2. Germline CDR1 and CDR2: SGHTA and FQGNSA. This CDR3 contains 15 residues. The DNA for the CDR3 is TGTGCCAGCAGCTTGGCCGGGACTACCAACTACGAGGAGTACTTC. Protein product: CASSLAGTTNYEEYF.

This clonotype was counted many times. This chain connects TRBV29-1 to TRBJ2-5; D is undetermined. CDR1 is SQVTM, CDR2 ANQGSEA, per germline. V lost 7 bases, J lost 3 bases, and 12 bases lay in between. The CDR3 is 12 residues long. DNA for the CDR3: TGCAGCGCCTTTAACAGTGAAGAGACCCAGTACTTC. It codes for CSAFNSEETQYF.

This clonotype has a count of ten or more. J is TRBJ1-2 and V is TRBV28; no firm D call. V gave up 6 bases and J gave up 7 bases, with 9 bases separating them. This CDR3 region has 11 residues. The germline gives CDR1 MDHEN, CDR2 SYDVKM. The DNA of the CDR3 is TGTGCCAGCAGCTATTTCGGTGGCTACACCTTC. Its protein is CASSYFGGYTF.

This clonotype was seen at least ten times. The rearrangement uses TRBV6-1 and TRBJ2-7, with TRBD1 as a possible D gene (5 bases). Germline V CDR1 and CDR2: MNHNS, SASEGT. This CDR3 is built from 13 residues. Trimming stripped 7 bases from V and 0 bases from J, with 10 bases between. In DNA, the CDR3 is TGTGCCAGCATCAGGGCGAGCTCCTACGAGCAGTACTTC. Translation: CASIRASSYEQYF.

Concerning this clonotype itself: This may stem from a read error, because a much larger clone lies one nucleotide away. The V call is TRBV7-9, the J call TRBJ2-1, with D unresolved. V was clipped by 10 bases and J by 3 bases, with 13 bases between them. This CDR3 contains 13 residues. Per germline, CDR1 SEHNR and CDR2 FQNEAQ (reference sequence). The CDR3 sequence is CAIFQEFYNEQFF. CDR3 bases: TGTGCCATCTTCCAGGAATTCTACAATGAGCAGTTCTTC.

As regards this clonotype: A read error may explain this, as a much larger clone is one base away. The chain employs TRBV4-1 and TRBJ2-7; D possibly corresponds to TRBD2 (7 bases). Germline assignment: CDR1 MGHRA and CDR2 YSYEKL. Trimming removed 5 bases at V and 3 bases at J, with 17 bases between. CDR3 length: 15 amino acids. The CDR3 sequence: CASSSQLGGRYEQYF. The CDR3 DNA follows: TGCGCCAGCAGCTCCCAGCTGGGGGGGCGCTACGAGCAGTACTTC.

This clonotype appeared a few times. The V and J genes are TRBV4-1 and TRBJ2-7; 9 nucleotides align to TRBD1. Trimming removed 5 bases from V and 6 bases from J; junction bases left unmatched: 11. This CDR3 contains 15 residues. Germline V gene data show CDR1 as MGHRA and CDR2 as YSYEKL. The CDR3 nucleotides are TGCGCCAGCAGCTCCCGGACAGGGGTTATGCGCGAGCAGTACTTC. It translates to CASSSRTGVMREQYF.

This clonotype has ten or more counts. The V call is TRBV12-5, the J call TRBJ1-2, with D unresolved. Trimming took 4 bases from V and 2 from J, leaving 8 bases between them. Germline loops: CDR1 LGHNT, CDR2 FRNRAP. The CDR3 consists of 13 residues. This CDR3 reads CASGSPPNYGYTF. The DNA for the CDR3 is TGTGCTAGTGGTTCTCCACCGAACTATGGCTACACCTTC.

The chain combines TRBV28 with TRBJ2-5; perhaps D is TRBD1 or TRBD2 (6 bases each). Trimming stripped 2 bases from V and 11 bases from J, with 21 bases between. The CDR3 extends over 15 amino acids. The V gene's germline CDR1 is MDHEN and CDR2 SYDVKM. CDR3 in DNA: TGTGCCAGCAGTTTAGCGGGACACACCCAAGAGAGGCAGTACTTC. Protein sequence: CASSLAGHTQERQYF.

Of note for this clonotype: It may be a read error: a sequence one base away is much more abundant. The J gene is TRBJ1-1, the V gene TRBV19, with 9 bases aligning to TRBD1. From germline, CDR1 is LNHDA and CDR2 SQIVND (reference sequence). This CDR3 comprises 14 residues. The CDR3 coding sequence is TGTGCCAGTGGTATGTGGGGACAGGGCACTGAAGCTTTCTTT. Amino acid sequence: CASGMWGQGTEAFF.

This clonotype was seen at least ten times. The chain carries TRBV20-1 and TRBJ2-5; D is ambiguous. CDR3 size: 13 residues. Trimming took off 1 base at V and 3 bases at J, with 9 bases between the two ends. The germline gives CDR1 DFQATT, CDR2 SNEGSKA (reference sequence). The CDR3 reads CSARGQRKETQYF. CDR3 in DNA: TGCAGTGCTAGAGGTCAAAGAAAAGAGACCCAGTACTTC.

Points on this clonotype: At one of its ends the junction is not consistent with the germline gene, which may arise from a read error. The CDR3 here is CASSLSPGISSEQHF. DNA of the CDR3: TGCGCCAGCAGCTTATCGCCAGGGATTTCATCCGAGCAGCACTTC. The J gene is TRBJ2-7, the V gene TRBV4-1, with D possibly matching TRBD1 (5 bases). Germline values: CDR1 MGHRA, CDR2 YSYEKL. The CDR3 is made up of 15 amino acids.

The chain employs TRBV9 and TRBJ2-3; D unresolved. This CDR3 spans 14 amino acids. In germline, CDR1 is SGDLS, CDR2 YYNGEE. Trimming shortened V by 0 bases and J by 7 bases, and 12 bases separated the two germline ends. CDR3 DNA: TGTGCCAGCAGCGTAGAAGTCCTACCGAATACGCAGTATTTT. It yields the protein CASSVEVLPNTQYF. The full variable domain, completed using reference TRBV9 and TRBJ2-3, is DSGVTQTPKHLITATGQRVTLRCSPRSGDLSVYWYQQSLDQGLQFLIQYYNGEERAKGNILERFSAQQFPDLHSELNLSSLELGDSALYFCASSVEVLPNTQYFGPGTRLTVL.

This clonotype was picked up a small number of times. The chain couples TRBV11-2 to TRBJ2-1; no clear D. Trimming stripped 7 bases from V and 2 bases from J, with 12 bases between. Looked up from germline, CDR1 is SGHAT and CDR2 is FQNNGV. The length of the CDR3 is 14 residues. The CDR3 coding sequence is TGTGCCAGCATGTTAGGCGCGGCCTACAATGAGCAGTTCTTC. It yields the protein CASMLGAAYNEQFF.

The chain combines TRBV29-1 with TRBJ1-1; a possible D gene is TRBD1 (5 bases). CDR3 length: 13 residues. Trimming removed 8 bases at V and 4 bases at J, with 17 bases between. In germline, CDR1 is SQVTM, CDR2 ANQGSEA. CDR3 in DNA: TGCAGCATTCGGACGGGGGGGAGCACTGAAGCTTTCTTT. Amino acids: CSIRTGGSTEAFF.

In the case of this clonotype: Here the CDR3 omits its conserved ending phenylalanine or tryptophan, so a read error is the likely source. The V gene is TRBV19, the J gene TRBJ2-7; 8 positions agree with TRBD2. There are 12 residues in the CDR3. After removal of 5 bases from V and 10 bases from J, the junction contained 7 bases not matched to a gene. Germline V gives CDR1 LNHDA, CDR2 SQIVND (reference sequence). CDR3 loop: CASSLPGLVQYL. The CDR3 DNA follows: TGTGCCAGTAGTTTGCCGGGACTAGTTCAGTACTTA.

Regarding this clonotype: Since a much larger clone is just one base distant, this may be a read error. The chain employs TRBV5-1 and TRBJ2-5; no clear D. Trimming left V 0 bases short and J 2 bases short, with 11 bases between. Looked up from germline, CDR1 is SGHRS and CDR2 is YFSETQ. This CDR3 spans 15 amino acids. CDR3 in amino acids: CASSLVSIGQETQYF. The CDR3 DNA sequence: TGCGCCAGCAGCTTGGTGTCTATCGGACAAGAGACCCAGTACTTC.